This T cell receptor (beta chain) derives from a study of T cell repertoires in cytomegalovirus infection. Whole-study results and caveats: HLA-C-restricted, CMV-specific TCR beta clonotypes were dominant ex vivo.

This clonotype was counted ten times or more. Its specificity is not known. TCRdb fed the reads into MiXCR, producing one record per CDR3 protein. In the table there are about 110,000 distinct CDR3 sequences, over 9% of which are singletons. The V and J ends lost 8 bases and 7 bases respectively, with 17 bases between them. This CDR3 has 13 amino acids. CDR1 is SGHNT and CDR2 is YENEEA in the germline V gene. Input material: PBMCs, sequenced either directly or after in vitro stimulation (not recorded which). This sequence originates from a human donor in good health (CMV status not recorded). Some clones in this sample may be carry-over from other donors' samples. V usage is TRBV11-3 and J usage is TRBJ2-5; unclear D gene. The CDR3 sequence: CASEAYTPGTQYF. In nucleotides, the CDR3 is TGTGCCAGCGAAGCCTATACTCCGGGGACCCAGTACTTC.